A selection of T cell receptor beta chains follows, all from one sample in a study of blood T cell repertoires in COVID-19. Libraries were prepared by immunoSEQ multiplex PCR; TCRdb keeps only in-frame clonotypes and omits some of them. The sample records over 150,000 clones, about 87% being singletons. Sequencing input: peripheral blood. The receptors originated from a man aged 55-75 years with COVID-19, enrolled during active disease. The CDR3 runs from the conserved cysteine through the conserved F or W. D genes are given only for firm matches. Only some rows state a clone size, as once, few, many or a class for expanded clones.

d_gene: .
abundance: .
v_gene: TRBV12-3/TRBV12-4
j_gene: TRBJ2-3
CDR3nt: TGTGCCAGCAGTTCCCGACTAACAGATACGCAGTATTTT
CDR3aa: CASSSRLTDTQYF

d_gene: .
abundance: few
v_gene: TRBV29-1
j_gene: TRBJ2-1
CDR3nt: TGCAGCGTACACGGACATACACTCAATGAGCAGTTCTTC
CDR3aa: CSVHGHTLNEQFF

d_gene: .
abundance: .
v_gene: TRBV18
j_gene: TRBJ1-1
CDR3nt: TGTGCCAGCTCAAGTAACACCTCCCCGAACACTGAAGCTTTCTTT
CDR3aa: CASSSNTSPNTEAFF

d_gene: TRBD2
abundance: .
v_gene: TRBV7-9
j_gene: TRBJ2-5
CDR3nt: TGTGCCAGCAGCTTAGCCGGCGGGAGAAGAGAGACCCAGTACTTC
CDR3aa: CASSLAGGRRETQYF

d_gene: TRBD1
abundance: .
v_gene: TRBV18
j_gene: TRBJ1-5
CDR3nt: TGTGCCAGCTCACCCAACCCCCCACAGGGGCGGCCCAATCAGCCCCAGCATTTT
CDR3aa: CASSPNPPQGRPNQPQHF

d_gene: TRBD1
abundance: .
v_gene: TRBV11-3
j_gene: TRBJ1-1
CDR3nt: TGTGCCAGCAGCTTAGATCGGGACAGGAACACTGAAGCTTTCTTT
CDR3aa: CASSLDRDRNTEAFF

d_gene: .
abundance: once
v_gene: TRBV11-1
j_gene: TRBJ1-1
CDR3nt: TGTGCCAGCAGCTTACTGAGGGTGAGCACTGAAGCTTTCTTT
CDR3aa: CASSLLRVSTEAFF

d_gene: TRBD1
abundance: .
v_gene: TRBV6-2/TRBV6-3
j_gene: TRBJ2-6
CDR3nt: TGTGCCAGCAGCCAAGGGGGCGTCTTCTCTGGGGCCAACGTCCTGACTTTC
CDR3aa: CASSQGGVFSGANVLTF

d_gene: .
abundance: .
v_gene: TRBV19
j_gene: TRBJ1-4
CDR3nt: TGTGCCAGTAGTATGACAGGACCTAATGAAAAACTGTTTTTT
CDR3aa: CASSMTGPNEKLFF

d_gene: .
abundance: .
v_gene: TRBV4-3
j_gene: TRBJ1-2
CDR3nt: TGCGCCAGCAGCCAACAGGACTATGGCTACACCTTC
CDR3aa: CASSQQDYGYTF

d_gene: TRBD1
abundance: .
v_gene: TRBV7-2
j_gene: TRBJ2-1
CDR3nt: TGTGCCAGCAGCTACGTTCAGACAGGGCCTAATGAGCAGTTCTTC
CDR3aa: CASSYVQTGPNEQFF

d_gene: TRBD1
abundance: .
v_gene: TRBV5-1
j_gene: TRBJ2-5
CDR3nt: TGCGCCAGCAGCTTTTACGCACAGGGGGCAGGTGAGACCCAGTACTTC
CDR3aa: CASSFYAQGAGETQYF

d_gene: TRBD1
abundance: once
v_gene: TRBV7-9
j_gene: TRBJ1-1
CDR3nt: TGTGCCAGCAGCGACCAGGGGGCGAGTACTGAAGCTTTCTTT
CDR3aa: CASSDQGASTEAFF

d_gene: .
abundance: .
v_gene: TRBV19
j_gene: TRBJ2-5
CDR3nt: TGTGCCAGTAGTTTTAACAGCCAAGAGACCCAGTACTTC
CDR3aa: CASSFNSQETQYF

d_gene: TRBD2
abundance: .
v_gene: TRBV29-1
j_gene: TRBJ2-1
CDR3nt: TGCAGCGTTGAAGTACAGACTAGCGGGAGCCGTTTGAAGGTGAATGAGCAGTTCTTC
CDR3aa: CSVEVQTSGSRLKVNEQFF

d_gene: .
abundance: .
v_gene: TRBV5-5
j_gene: TRBJ1-2
CDR3nt: TGTGCCAGCAGCTTGGCGGGCTATGGCTACACCTTC
CDR3aa: CASSLAGYGYTF

d_gene: TRBD2
abundance: .
v_gene: TRBV28
j_gene: TRBJ2-1
CDR3nt: TGTGCCAGCTGCGGGGCTAGCGGGGGTTTCAATGAGCAGTTCTTC
CDR3aa: CASCGASGGFNEQFF

d_gene: .
abundance: .
v_gene: TRBV18
j_gene: TRBJ2-2
CDR3nt: TGTGCCAGCTCACGAGGCAACACCGGGGAGCTGTTTTTT
CDR3aa: CASSRGNTGELFF

d_gene: .
abundance: .
v_gene: TRBV5-1
j_gene: TRBJ1-3
CDR3nt: TGCGCCAGCAGCTTGGGACACAGGGCTGGAAACACCATATATTTT
CDR3aa: CASSLGHRAGNTIYF

d_gene: TRBD1
abundance: .
v_gene: TRBV4-1
j_gene: TRBJ2-3
CDR3nt: TGCGCCAGCAGCCAAAAGGGGGAGACAGGGAGTAGCACAGATACGCAGTATTTT
CDR3aa: CASSQKGETGSSTDTQYF

d_gene: .
abundance: .
v_gene: TRBV3-1/TRBV3-2
j_gene: TRBJ2-7
CDR3nt: TGTGCCAGCAGCCAAGATAAGCTTTTGTGGTACTACGAGCAGTACTTC
CDR3aa: CASSQDKLLWYYEQYF

d_gene: .
abundance: .
v_gene: TRBV19
j_gene: TRBJ1-6
CDR3nt: TGTGCCTCCCGGGACATCTCTAATTCACCCCTCCACTTT
CDR3aa: CASRDISNSPLHF

d_gene: TRBD2
abundance: .
v_gene: TRBV2
j_gene: TRBJ2-3
CDR3nt: TGTGCCAGCAGTGAAAGAACTAGCGGGGGGTCGGATACGCAGTATTTT
CDR3aa: CASSERTSGGSDTQYF

d_gene: TRBD2
abundance: once
v_gene: TRBV6-4
j_gene: TRBJ2-2
CDR3nt: TGTGCCAGCAAACCTAGCGGGGGGAACACCGGGGAGCTGTTTTTT
CDR3aa: CASKPSGGNTGELFF

d_gene: .
abundance: .
v_gene: TRBV7-3
j_gene: TRBJ2-3
CDR3nt: TGTGCCAGCAGGTCGACAGCAAACCGAGGCACAGATACGCAGTATTTT
CDR3aa: CASRSTANRGTDTQYF

d_gene: .
abundance: once
v_gene: TRBV19
j_gene: TRBJ2-1
CDR3nt: TGTGCCAGTAGGACAAGCTCCTACAATGAGCAGTTCTTC
CDR3aa: CASRTSSYNEQFF

d_gene: .
abundance: .
v_gene: TRBV7-2
j_gene: TRBJ2-7
CDR3nt: TGTGCCAGCAGCTCCGAACGAGGGGGTAGCTACGAGCAGTACTTC
CDR3aa: CASSSERGGSYEQYF

d_gene: TRBD1
abundance: once
v_gene: TRBV19
j_gene: TRBJ1-1
CDR3nt: TGTGCCAGTAGTCCTCGGGACAGGGGCACTGAAGCTTTCTTT
CDR3aa: CASSPRDRGTEAFF

d_gene: TRBD2
abundance: .
v_gene: TRBV5-1
j_gene: TRBJ2-1
CDR3nt: TGCGCCAGCAGCTGGGGCTCTGCGGGGGATCTCTATGTGTACGAGCAGTTCTTC
CDR3aa: CASSWGSAGDLYVYEQFF

d_gene: .
abundance: .
v_gene: TRBV14
j_gene: TRBJ1-1
CDR3nt: TGTGCCAGCAGTAAAGGGGTGACCACTGAAGCTTTCTTT
CDR3aa: CASSKGVTTEAFF